Here is one TCR beta chain with its context. Which antigen it targets is not known. Base qualities were left out, and no much larger clone turns up one base away. V is reduced by 1 base and J by 3 bases, leaving a spacing of 7 bases between them. The CDR3 runs 15 residues from the cysteine to the phenylalanine. The read is trimmed to its CDR3 DNA, 45 bases read in frame from base 1. From the germline V gene (reference sequence), CDR1 is LGHDT and CDR2 is YNNKEL. The record originates from a study of blood T cell repertoires in COVID-19 (dated by TCRdb to about 2020). About the investigation overall: Samples covering the acute and convalescent phases of COVID-19 were provided by collaborators in the United States, Italy and Spain. HLA class I and class II types, where available, came from metadata supplied by the sample provider rather than from assay-based typing. Nearly every sample came with metadata listing a de-identified subject ID, COVID-19 status, age in years and sex. The repertoires were made available in a free public database intended to serve as a resource for research on the immune response to SARS-CoV-2. Subjects who had been exposed to COVID-19, were actively infected with it, or had recovered from it provided the deeply sampled blood TCRbeta repertoires that made up the dataset. The material from the prospective study consisted of cDNA or gDNA derived from T cells, B-cell-depleted T cells, or PBMCs. Samples were obtained from the ongoing ImmuneRACE study (first 160 participants) and from some 1,300 subjects provided by 6 global collaborators.

Findings and caveats that apply to the study as a whole: How much clinical and demographic metadata was included differed by source and by participant, and the metadata was provided uncurated.

TCRbeta CDR3 regions were amplified from genomic DNA using the immunoSEQ Assay, a bias-controlled multiplex PCR. From the authors' description of their analysis: Nucleated cell counts per sample were estimated from amplification of reference gene primers within the assay. To quantify the absolute abundance of each unique TCRbeta CDR3 rearrangement, sequence reads were collapsed and filtered. Productive Simpson clonality was computed per sample as the square root of Simpson's diversity index over productive rearrangements. The immuneACCESS repertoire file appears here via TCRdb, limited to in-frame rearrangements. These files lack a portion of the clones; in checked studies, under half of the deficit traces to unresolved V genes, and the cause of the others is not known. V and J calls and clone size are copied from that table; D and trimming were computed from the DNA. This sample gives some 290,000 clones in total; around 81% of them show up just once. About 2.9% of the sample belongs to the ten largest clones.

The collaborating institutions used their own protocols to collect whole blood in K2EDTA tubes. For TCRbeta analysis, collaborators shipped samples as frozen whole blood, isolated PBMCs, or DNA extracted from either of those sample types. The specimen sequenced was peripheral blood. The V gene is TRBV3-1 (or the pseudogene TRBV3-2) and the J gene is TRBJ1-6; the D gene is unclear. The source is a woman aged 60 to 75 with active or convalescent COVID-19. The encoded CDR3 is CASSQGSGYNSPLHF. The nucleotides read TGTGCCAGCAGCCAAGGGTCAGGCTATAATTCACCCCTCCACTTT.